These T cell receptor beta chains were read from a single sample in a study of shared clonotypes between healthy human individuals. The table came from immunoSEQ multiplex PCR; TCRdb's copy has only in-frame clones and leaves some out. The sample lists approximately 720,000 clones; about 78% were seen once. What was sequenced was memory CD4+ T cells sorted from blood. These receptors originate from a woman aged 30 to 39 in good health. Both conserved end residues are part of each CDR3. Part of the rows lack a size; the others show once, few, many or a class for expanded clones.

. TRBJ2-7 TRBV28 CASRTHYEQYF
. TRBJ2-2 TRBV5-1 CASSLGLGPGELFF
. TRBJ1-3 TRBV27 CASSLVGASGNTIYF
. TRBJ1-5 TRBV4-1 CASSQGMWNNQPQHF
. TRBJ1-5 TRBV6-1 CASSGTEDQPQHF
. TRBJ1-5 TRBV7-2 CASSPGQVYQPQHF
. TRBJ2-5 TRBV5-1 CASSWPPEETQYF
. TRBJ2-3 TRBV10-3 CAISESGDRVRTDTQYF
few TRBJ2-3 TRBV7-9 CASSYYSGREADTQYF
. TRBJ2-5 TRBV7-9 CASSGQGAYFGKTQYF
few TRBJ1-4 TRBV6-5 CASSYVVTGSGKLFF
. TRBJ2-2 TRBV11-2 CASSPSSGFNTGELFF
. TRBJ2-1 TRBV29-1 CSVDSGSYNEQFF
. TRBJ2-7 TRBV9 CASSVRSQPSYEQYF
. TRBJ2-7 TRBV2 CASSDSPAGGRSYEQYF
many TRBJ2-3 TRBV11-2 CASSPYTDTQYF
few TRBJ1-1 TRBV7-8 CASSFRDGRKEAFF
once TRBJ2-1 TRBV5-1 CASSRTLAGVSDEQFF
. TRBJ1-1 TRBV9 CASSVLSGRSEAFF
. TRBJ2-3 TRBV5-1 CASSLEGASTDTQYF
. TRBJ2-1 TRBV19 CASSIGTSGSNEQFF
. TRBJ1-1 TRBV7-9 CASSPRGGNTEAFF
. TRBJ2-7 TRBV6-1 CATNRAGTGTYEQYF
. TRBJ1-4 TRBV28 CASRSTGVDEKLFF
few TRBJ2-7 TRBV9 CASSVAGASYEQYF
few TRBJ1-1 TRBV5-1 CASSLAQENTEAFF
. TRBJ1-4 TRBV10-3 CAISESKTVNEKLFF
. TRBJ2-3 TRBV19 CASSPGTMVGSTDTQYF
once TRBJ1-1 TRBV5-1 CASSLGVREDEAFF
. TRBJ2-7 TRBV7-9 CASSSGQGHSGQYF
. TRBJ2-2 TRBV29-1 CSVGRVAGELFF
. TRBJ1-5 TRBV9 CASSVVRTIGNQPQHF
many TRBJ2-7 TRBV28 CASSSFRGIGEQYF
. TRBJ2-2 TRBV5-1 CASSLASSSTGELFF
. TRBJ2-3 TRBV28 CASDHADTQYF
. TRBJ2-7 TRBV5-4 CASSLVGDYHEQYF
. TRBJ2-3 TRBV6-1 CASSAGLARTDTQYF
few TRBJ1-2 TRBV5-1 CASSPGEGNYGYTF
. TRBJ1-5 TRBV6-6 CASNSGDLNQPQHF
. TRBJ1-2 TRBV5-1 CASSGQGQGGYGYTF
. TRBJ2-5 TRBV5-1 CASSNLAGDQETQYF
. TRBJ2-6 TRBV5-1 CASSLTPGANVLTF
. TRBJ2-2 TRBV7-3 CASSLLNTGELFF
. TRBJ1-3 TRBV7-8 CASSLGFSSGNTIYF
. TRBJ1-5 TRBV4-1 CASSQDLDPRGAQHF
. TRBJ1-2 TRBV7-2 CASSSPTGNYGYTF
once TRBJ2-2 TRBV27 CASSHSGTGELFF
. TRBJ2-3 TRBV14 CASSHLLQGGADTQYF
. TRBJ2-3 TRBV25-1 CASSESRERTDTQYF
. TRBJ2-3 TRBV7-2 CASSLVGVTVSTDTQYF